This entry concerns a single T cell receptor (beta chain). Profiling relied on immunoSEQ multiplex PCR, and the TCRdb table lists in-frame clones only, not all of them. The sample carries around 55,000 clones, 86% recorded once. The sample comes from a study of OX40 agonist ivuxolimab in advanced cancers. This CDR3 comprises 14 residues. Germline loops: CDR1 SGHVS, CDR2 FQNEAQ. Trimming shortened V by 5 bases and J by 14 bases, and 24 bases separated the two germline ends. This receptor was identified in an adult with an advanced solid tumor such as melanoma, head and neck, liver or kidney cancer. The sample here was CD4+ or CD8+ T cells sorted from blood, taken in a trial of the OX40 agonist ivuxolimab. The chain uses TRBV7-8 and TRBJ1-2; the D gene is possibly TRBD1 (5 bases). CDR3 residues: CASSPGQLGATGTF. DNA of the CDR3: TGTGCCAGCAGCCCCGGACAACTAGGAGCTACGGGGACCTTC.